The sequence of this T cell receptor (beta chain) was determined in a study of T cell repertoires in cytomegalovirus infection. Study as a whole: Public TCR beta signature analysis indicated the presence of both CMV infection and matching HLA type. Findings and limits, study-wide: Accumulated public TCR beta family frequency recognized individuals carrying CMV together with the relevant HLA.

CDR1 is MDHEN, CDR2 SYDVKM, per germline. V shed 5 bases and J shed 2 bases, with 15 bases lying between them. The CDR3 spans 15 residues. TCRdb recomputed calls from the reads with MiXCR, one row per CDR3 protein. The table includes fewer than 300,000 distinct CDR3 sequences, under 30% detected once. In the case of this clonotype: Its specificity is unknown.

This clonotype originated in a human donor in good health (CMV status not recorded). Some clones in this sample may be carry-over from other donors' samples. The chain recombines TRBV28 with TRBJ1-2; TRBD1 is a possible D gene (5 bases). Sequencing input: PBMCs. Here the CDR3 reads CASSPSGGRNYGYTF. In DNA, the CDR3 is TGTGCCAGCAGTCCGTCGGGGGGTAGGAACTATGGCTACACCTTC.